This TCR beta chain was identified during a study of CD8+ T cells in alopecia areata (dated by TCRdb to 2016 to 2018). Context from the whole study: Treated patients were enrolled in an open-label pilot trial of oral tofacitinib at 5 to 10 mg twice daily for moderate-to-severe alopecia areata. Tofacitinib was given for 6 to 18 months, followed by 6 months of follow-up off drug to assess delayed response and recurrence. Disease severity in treated patients was measured with the SALT score, which quantifies the percentage of affected scalp surface area. In both human patients and the C3H/HeJ mouse model, the study applied high-throughput TCRbeta sequencing to look at T cell clonal expansion in alopecia areata. Scalp tissue and sorted CD4+ and CD8+ peripheral blood T cells from patchy and totalis/universalis alopecia areata patients and from healthy controls were covered by human TCRbeta sequencing. Biopsies were taken from tofacitinib-treated patients at baseline and again at 4 and 24 weeks into treatment, and several of those patients also had a later scalp biopsy. Scalp clonality was compared across normal scalp (n=4), patchy alopecia areata scalp (n=8), and alopecia totalis/universalis scalp (n=8). RNA was obtained with the PAXgene miRNA kit for fixed scalp, the miRNeasy kit for PBMCs, and the RNeasy kit for mouse skin. TCRbeta CDR3 regions were amplified by immunoSEQ multiplex PCR using 35 Vbeta forward and 13 Jbeta reverse primers.

The paper's findings and limits, for the study overall: Many expanded lesional clones persisted in scalp and blood during tofacitinib treatment, which may partly explain relapse after stopping treatment. Because the treated cohort was small and had just a single nonresponder, larger studies are needed to establish links between baseline CD8+ expansion and response. Unlike mouse skin, which is dominated by gammadelta T cells, normal human skin has resident alphabeta T cells that are also sequenced, and this complicates analysis of the scalp TCR repertoire. Compared with normal scalp, lesional scalp had higher clonality and more expanded CD8+ clones, particularly in alopecia totalis/universalis, a pattern that suggests antigenic drive. Scalp clonality and the number of expanded CD8+ clones among the top 100 scalp clones were significantly decreased by tofacitinib. Compared with mice, TCR sequences shared between patients were less clear, possibly partly because of HLA diversity across the patient population.

In the paper's terms, the time point label means: about 4 weeks on oral tofacitinib. The sample's treatment or condition label, decoded: oral pan-JAK inhibitor, 5-10 mg twice daily. Peripheral blood and lesional scalp punch biopsies were obtained from patients with alopecia areata. After PBMCs were isolated by density centrifugation and stained for CD3, CD4 and CD8, a FACSAria was used to sort CD4+ and CD8+ T cells. Notes on this clone: No antigen is known for it. The input lacks base qualities; no much larger clone sits a single base away.

The library was prepared using the immunoSEQ multiplex PCR assay. RNA was extracted from all samples and reverse transcribed into cDNA as template for TCR sequencing. SuperScript III was used to make first-strand cDNA, primed with a 2:1 mix of oligo-dT and random hexamers. A synthetic immune receptor repertoire was used to gauge amplification bias, and whatever bias remained was removed computationally. Per the authors' processing: Raw reads were preprocessed to remove errors, and CDR3 was defined according to IMGT conventions as the region from the conserved cysteine to phenylalanine. To get clonality, Shannon entropy was normalized by log2 of the number of productive unique TCRs and the result was subtracted from 1. CD4 or CD8 identity of scalp clones was inferred by cross-referencing scalp TCRbeta sequences with sorted blood CD4 and CD8 repertoires. TCRdb provides this immuneACCESS table in a form limited to in-frame rearrangements. Some clones are lacking; in checked studies, under half of them reflect an unresolved V gene, and why the rest are absent is not known. That table is the source of V, J and clone size, and D and trimming were worked out from the DNA. Here the sample has some 130,000 clones; about 59% occur a single time. The ten most abundant clones make up about 15% of the sample.

The germline V gene gives CDR1 as MGHRA and CDR2 as YSYEKL. The trim is 0 bases for V and 0 bases for J, with a gap of 9 bases between the germline ends. Taken from cysteine to phenylalanine, the CDR3 has 16 residues. The DNA shown is the 48-base CDR3, in frame from base 1. Recombination connected TRBV4-1 to TRBJ2-1; the D gene is not confidently resolved. The receptor's source is a human donor with alopecia areata. Specimen: CD8+ T cells sorted from blood, collected at week 4, from a patient treated with tofacitinib. The DNA is as follows: TGCGCCAGCAGCCAAGATCTGGCTAACTCCTACAATGAGCAGTTCTTC. Its translation is CASSQDLANSYNEQFF.